The rows below give T cell receptor beta chains drawn from one sample of a study of shared clonotypes between healthy human individuals. This table comes from immunoSEQ multiplex PCR, and its TCRdb copy is limited to in-frame clones, with some not included. Of about 2.1 million clones in the sample, 90% to 95% are singletons; the top ten hold over 1.5%. Sequencing was carried out using naive CD8+ T cells from PBMCs. These receptors came from a man between 18 and 29 years old in good health. Some clones in this sample may be carry-over from other donors' samples. The CDR3 runs from the conserved cysteine through the conserved F or W. A D gene is named only where the DNA matches it firmly. Part of the rows lack a size; the others show once, few, many or a class for expanded clones.

v_gene,abundance,d_gene,j_gene,CDR3aa,CDR3nt
TRBV19,.,.,TRBJ1-2,CASSIARGGTYGYTF,TGTGCCAGTAGTATAGCCCGAGGAGGGACCTATGGCTACACCTTC
TRBV28,.,TRBD1,TRBJ2-7,CASNRDRSSYEQYF,TGTGCCAGTAACCGGGACAGGAGCTCCTACGAGCAGTACTTC
TRBV28,.,TRBD2,TRBJ2-3,CASMVAGEGDTQYF,TGTGCCAGCATGGTAGCGGGGGAAGGAGATACGCAGTATTTT
TRBV6-1,.,.,TRBJ1-1,CASRATGDWTEAFF,TGTGCCAGCAGGGCGACAGGCGATTGGACTGAAGCTTTCTTT
TRBV5-6,.,TRBD1,TRBJ2-3,CASSAGTGGTDTQYF,TGTGCCAGCAGCGCCGGGACAGGAGGCACAGATACGCAGTATTTT
TRBV9,once,.,TRBJ2-2,CASSPGGNTGELFF,TGTGCCAGCAGCCCGGGCGGGAACACCGGGGAGCTGTTTTTT
TRBV29-1,once,TRBD2,TRBJ2-1,CSVETLAGGPHEQFF,TGCAGCGTTGAAACACTAGCGGGAGGGCCCCATGAGCAGTTCTTC
TRBV11-2,.,TRBD2,TRBJ2-3,CASTFRTSATDTQYF,TGTGCCAGCACCTTTCGGACTAGCGCGACAGATACGCAGTATTTT
TRBV7-2,.,TRBD1,TRBJ1-4,CASSLTGATNEKLFF,TGTGCCAGCAGCTTGACAGGGGCAACTAATGAAAAACTGTTTTTT
TRBV7-6,.,TRBD2,TRBJ2-5,CASSPRTSETQYF,TGTGCCAGCAGCCCCAGGACTAGCGAGACCCAGTACTTC
TRBV25-1,.,TRBD1,TRBJ2-1,CASSATGLVNEQFF,TGTGCCAGCAGTGCGACAGGGTTGGTGAATGAGCAGTTCTTC
TRBV7-8,.,TRBD1,TRBJ2-2,CASSHRQGSGELFF,TGTGCCAGCAGCCACCGACAGGGGTCCGGGGAGCTGTTTTTT
TRBV5-5,.,TRBD2,TRBJ2-3,CASSFPIAGGSTDTQYF,TGTGCCAGCAGCTTCCCCATAGCGGGAGGGAGCACAGATACGCAGTATTTT
TRBV19,.,.,TRBJ2-5,CASSIFGGRGETQYF,TGTGCCAGTAGTATTTTCGGGGGCCGCGGTGAGACCCAGTACTTC
TRBV28,.,.,TRBJ1-1,CASRTPRLNTEAFF,TGTGCCAGCCGCACCCCGCGGTTGAACACTGAAGCTTTCTTT
TRBV4-1,.,TRBD1,TRBJ2-7,CASSPRQGQAYEQYF,TGCGCCAGCAGCCCCCGACAGGGGCAAGCCTACGAGCAGTACTTC
TRBV5-6,.,.,TRBJ2-7,CASSSGLSEQYF,TGTGCCAGCAGCTCGGGACTCTCGGAGCAGTACTTC
TRBV2,.,TRBD1,TRBJ2-5,CASREARTGWETQYF,TGTGCCAGCAGAGAAGCCAGGACAGGGTGGGAGACCCAGTACTTC
TRBV5-1,.,TRBD1,TRBJ1-2,CASSSTGAPSNGYTF,TGCGCCAGCAGCTCCACAGGGGCCCCCTCTAACGGCTACACCTTC
TRBV7-8,.,.,TRBJ2-7,CASSLVRGSYEQYF,TGTGCCAGCAGCTTGGTCAGGGGCTCCTACGAGCAGTACTTC
TRBV4-1,once,.,TRBJ1-5,CASSQEWESNQPQHF,TGCGCCAGCAGCCAGGAATGGGAGAGCAATCAGCCCCAGCATTTT
TRBV4-1,.,.,TRBJ2-2,CASSYDRRGENTGELFF,TGCGCCAGCAGCTATGATCGAAGGGGCGAGAACACCGGGGAGCTGTTTTTT
TRBV4-3,.,TRBD2,TRBJ2-1,CASSQAWGAGVGMNEQFF,TGCGCCAGCAGCCAAGCGTGGGGAGCGGGAGTTGGGATGAATGAGCAGTTCTTC
TRBV5-4,.,TRBD2,TRBJ2-7,CASSLMLAGLRVYEQYF,TGTGCCAGCAGCTTGATGCTAGCGGGACTGCGGGTCTACGAGCAGTACTTC
TRBV11-1,.,TRBD2,TRBJ2-7,CASSPRAVSGDSYEQYF,TGTGCCAGCAGCCCCCGGGCAGTTAGCGGGGACTCCTACGAGCAGTACTTC
TRBV28,.,TRBD1,TRBJ1-5,CAGGQLKNSNQPQHF,TGTGCCGGGGGACAGCTAAAGAATAGCAATCAGCCCCAGCATTTT
TRBV27,.,TRBD1,TRBJ2-7,CATYPPGQIDEQYF,TGTGCCACTTACCCCCCGGGACAGATAGACGAGCAGTACTTC
TRBV5-6,.,.,TRBJ2-7,CASSMTGGSVYEQYF,TGTGCCAGCAGCATGACGGGCGGCTCTGTTTACGAGCAGTACTTC
TRBV2,few,.,TRBJ1-1,CASSEAGRWNTEAFF,TGTGCCAGCAGTGAAGCAGGGAGGTGGAACACTGAAGCTTTCTTT